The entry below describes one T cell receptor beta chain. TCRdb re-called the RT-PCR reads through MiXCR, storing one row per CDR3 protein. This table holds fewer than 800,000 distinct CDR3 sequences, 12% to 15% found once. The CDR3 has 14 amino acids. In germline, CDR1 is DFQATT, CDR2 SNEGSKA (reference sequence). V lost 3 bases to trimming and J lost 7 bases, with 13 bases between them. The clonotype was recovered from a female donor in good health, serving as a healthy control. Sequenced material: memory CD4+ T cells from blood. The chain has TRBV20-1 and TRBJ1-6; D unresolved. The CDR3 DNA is TGCAGTGCTAGGATAGCGCTCGGCAATTCACCCCTCCACTTT. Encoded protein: CSARIALGNSPLHF.